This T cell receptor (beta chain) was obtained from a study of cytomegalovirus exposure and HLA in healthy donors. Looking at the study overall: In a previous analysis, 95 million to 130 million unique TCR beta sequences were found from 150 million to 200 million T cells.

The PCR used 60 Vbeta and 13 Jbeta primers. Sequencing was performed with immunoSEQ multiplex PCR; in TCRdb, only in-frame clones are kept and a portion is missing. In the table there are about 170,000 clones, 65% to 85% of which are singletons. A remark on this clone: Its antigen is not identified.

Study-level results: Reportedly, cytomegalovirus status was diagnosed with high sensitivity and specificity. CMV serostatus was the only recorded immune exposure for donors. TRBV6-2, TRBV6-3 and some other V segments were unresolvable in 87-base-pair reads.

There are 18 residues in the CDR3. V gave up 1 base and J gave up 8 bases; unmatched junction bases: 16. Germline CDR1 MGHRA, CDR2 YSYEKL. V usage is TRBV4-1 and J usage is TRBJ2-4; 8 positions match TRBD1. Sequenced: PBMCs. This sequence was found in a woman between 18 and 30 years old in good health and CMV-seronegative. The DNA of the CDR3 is TGCGCCAGCAGCCAAGCTTTTCCATTCAGGGGGCGCGAGGACATTCAGTACTTC. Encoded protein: CASSQAFPFRGREDIQYF.